Shown below are 25 T cell receptor beta chains from a single sample sequenced in a study of graft-versus-host responses after intestinal transplantation. Plates contained about 200,000 CFSE-labeled responder cells and about 200,000 irradiated, violet-dye-labeled stimulator cells. Assay: immunoSEQ multiplex PCR; the TCRdb copy retains only in-frame clones and omits some. In the table there are fewer than 25,000 clones, roughly two fifths of which are singletons. The sample consisted of alloreactive CD8+ T cells from a mixed lymphocyte reaction culture, taken before transplantation. Subset described: CFSE-low proliferating T cells sorted from roughly six-day pre-transplant mixed lymphocyte reaction (GvH or HvG direction). These receptors all come from a human patient who was an organ donor for intestinal transplantation.

The gene calls are TRBV7-3 and TRBJ2-7; 7 bases fit TRBD1. The CDR3 loop spans 13 amino acids. The ends lost 5 bases at V and 6 bases at J; junction bases unmatched: 7. Per the germline V gene, CDR1 is SGHTA and CDR2 is FQGTGA. The CDR3 DNA follows: TGTGCCAGCAGCAAGACAGGGAGTGGCGAGCAGTACTTC. It encodes CASSKTGSGEQYF.

V usage is TRBV18 and J usage is TRBJ2-1; 7 bases match TRBD1. Germline CDR1 KGHSH, CDR2 LQKENI. V dropped 3 bases and J dropped 4; count of bases not matched to a gene: 12. There are 17 residues in the CDR3. CDR3 in DNA: TGTGCCAGCTCACCTCAACCAGACAGGGAACTTTACAATGAGCAGTTCTTC. Translating gives CASSPQPDRELYNEQFF.

V is TRBV6-5 and J is TRBJ2-5; D gene ambiguous. The CDR3 length is 13 residues. Trimming removed 6 bases at V and 4 bases at J, with 12 bases between. The germline V gene has CDR1 MNHEY and CDR2 SVGAGI. The CDR3 nucleotides are TGTGCCAGCAGGCTGACTCGGGCAGAGACCCAGTACTTC. It specifies CASRLTRAETQYF.

The gene calls are TRBV28 and TRBJ1-2; D ambiguous. The germline V and J ends were trimmed by 6 bases and 4 bases, with 3 bases remaining between them. The germline V gene has CDR1 MDHEN and CDR2 SYDVKM. The CDR3 extends over 10 amino acids. DNA of the CDR3: TGTGCCAGCAGGCTCTATGGCTACACCTTC. Translated: CASRLYGYTF.

In its sample, this clone was seen once. The chain employs TRBV9 and TRBJ1-5; the D gene is possibly TRBD1 (5 bases). Trimming stripped 1 base from V and 7 bases from J, with 12 bases between. This CDR3 spans 14 amino acids. Germline lookup yields CDR1 SGDLS and CDR2 YYNGEE. CDR3 sequence reads: CASSVTGGEQPQHF. CDR3 DNA sequence: TGTGCCAGCAGCGTAACCGGGGGGGAGCAGCCCCAGCATTTT.

This clone was recorded once. CDR3 residues: CAWRSWGMFTEAFF. The CDR3 DNA is TGTGCCTGGCGCTCATGGGGAATGTTCACTGAAGCTTTCTTT. J is TRBJ1-1 and V is TRBV30; D ambiguous. Germline CDR1 reads GTSNPN; CDR2 reads SVGIG (reference sequence). CDR3 length: 14 amino acids. The V gene lost 5 bases and the J gene lost 4 bases, with 17 bases spanning the gap.

The chain has TRBV10-3 and TRBJ2-7; D perhaps matches TRBD2 (5 bases). V was pared by 5 bases and J by 2 bases, with 16 bases between. CDR1 and CDR2 from the germline V gene are ENHRY and SYGVKD. The CDR3 is 15 residues long. The CDR3 region is CAISQGWLAPYEQYF. The CDR3 DNA sequence: TGTGCCATCAGTCAAGGCTGGCTAGCACCCTACGAGCAGTACTTC.

This clone was seen only a few times. The V call is TRBV28, the J call TRBJ1-3; possibly TRBD1 for D (5 bases). The CDR3 consists of 13 residues. The V gene's germline CDR1 is MDHEN and CDR2 SYDVKM. Trimming pared 4 bases from V and 2 bases from J, leaving 6 bases between. Here the CDR3 reads CASSSGAGNTIYF. The CDR3 DNA reads TGTGCCAGCAGTTCGGGGGCTGGAAACACCATATATTTT.

In this sample, this clone is medium-sized. This chain joins TRBV6-5 and TRBJ2-1, with a tentative D call TRBD2 (5 bases). Germline V gives CDR1 MNHEY, CDR2 SVGAGI. The CDR3 contains 13 residues. The V and J ends lost 1 base and 5 bases respectively, with 6 bases between them. The CDR3 reads CASSYFGDNEQFF. Written as DNA, the CDR3 is TGTGCCAGCAGTTACTTCGGGGACAATGAGCAGTTCTTC.

The chain joins TRBV29-1 to TRBJ1-1; TRBD1 might be the D (6 bases). V lost 6 bases to trimming and J lost 4 bases, with 12 bases between them. CDR1 and CDR2 from the germline V gene are SQVTM and ANQGSEA. CDR3 size: 12 residues. This CDR3 reads CSVEQGGTEAFF. The CDR3 nucleotides are TGCAGCGTCGAACAGGGAGGCACTGAAGCTTTCTTT. Together with reference TRBV29-1 and TRBJ1-1, the CDR3 gives the full variable domain: SAVISQKPSRDICQRGTSLTIQCQVDSQVTMMFWYRQQPGQSLTLIATANQGSEATYESGFVIDKFPISRPNLTFSTLTVSNMSPEDSSIYLCSVEQGGTEAFFGQGTRLTVV.

This clone was detected only a few times. The V and J genes are TRBV12-1 and TRBJ2-7. TRBV12-1 is assigned pseudogene status. CDR3 length equals 16 residues. The CDR3 loop is CASSSMTGTPSYEQYF. DNA of the CDR3: TGTGCCAGCAGCTCTATGACGGGCACGCCGTCCTACGAGCAGTACTTC.

V and J are TRBV1 and TRBJ2-5; the table calls TRBD2, which could not be checked here. TRBV1 is listed as a pseudogene. The length of the CDR3 is 16 residues. The CDR3: CTSSQLRPSVEETQYF. In nucleotides, the CDR3 is TGCACCAGCAGCCAATTGCGGCCTAGCGTTGAAGAGACCCAGTACTTC.

By sample fraction, this clone is medium-sized. This rearrangement joins TRBV19 to TRBJ2-1, with TRBD2 as a possible D gene (6 bases). This CDR3 is built from 15 residues. V was cut by 5 bases and J by 2 bases, with 13 bases left in between. Per germline, CDR1 LNHDA and CDR2 SQIVND (reference sequence). The CDR3, as DNA: TGTGCCAGTAGTCCGAGTCTAGCGACCTACAATGAGCAGTTCTTC. As protein: CASSPSLATYNEQFF.

This clone is termed large. The rearrangement uses TRBV4-3 and TRBJ1-1; D possibly corresponds to TRBD1 (6 bases). The CDR3 runs 15 residues. The V gene lost 1 base and the J gene lost 5 bases, with 14 bases spanning the gap. Looked up from germline, CDR1 is LGHNA and CDR2 is YSLEER. Here the CDR3 DNA reads TGCGCCAGCAGCCAAGTCGTCAGGGGTTATACTGAAGCTTTCTTT. The encoded protein is CASSQVVRGYTEAFF.

In this sample, this clone is medium-sized (0.01 to 0.1%). The genes are TRBV7-2 and TRBJ1-2; D not certain. The CDR3 consists of 12 residues. The germline V gene has CDR1 SGHTA and CDR2 FQGNSA. Trimming stripped 1 base from V and 3 bases from J, with 3 bases between. CDR3 sequence reads: CASSLGHYGYTF. Here the CDR3 DNA reads TGTGCCAGCAGCTTAGGACACTATGGCTACACCTTC.

The CDR3 region is CASSLGEKLFF. The CDR3 region has the DNA TGTGCCAGCAGTTTAGGGGAAAAACTGTTTTTT. The chain uses TRBV28 and TRBJ1-4, with D uncertain. Trimming removed 2 bases at V and 8 bases at J, with 3 bases between. Looked up from germline, CDR1 is MDHEN and CDR2 is SYDVKM. The CDR3 sequence is 11 residues long.

The rearrangement links TRBV30 to TRBJ2-7; tentatively, D is TRBD1 (6 bases). Per the germline V gene, CDR1 is GTSNPN and CDR2 is SVGIG (reference sequence). The CDR3 loop spans 12 amino acids. The V and J ends lost 4 bases and 4 bases respectively, with 11 bases between them. The CDR3: CAWNQGQYEQYF. The CDR3 nucleotides are TGTGCCTGGAACCAGGGGCAATACGAGCAGTACTTC.

The chain links TRBV6-1 to TRBJ2-3; no clear D gene. V lost 5 bases to trimming and J lost 4 bases, with 4 bases between them. The CDR3 extends over 11 amino acids. The V gene's germline CDR1 is MNHNS and CDR2 SASEGT. DNA for the CDR3: TGTGCCAGCAGTTATCCAGATACGCAGTATTTT. Its protein product is CASSYPDTQYF.

A few counts support this clone. The chain recombines TRBV5-4 with TRBJ2-7; D is unclear. V was pared by 1 base and J by 0 bases, with 8 bases between. CDR3 size: 14 residues. Germline CDR1 reads SGHNT; CDR2 reads YYREEE (reference sequence). The CDR3 region is CASSLWGSSYEQYF. The CDR3 nucleotides are TGTGCCAGCAGCTTGTGGGGATCCTCCTACGAGCAGTACTTC.

This clone was observed a handful of times. The gene calls are TRBV30 and TRBJ2-1; D unclear. V lost 0 bases to trimming and J lost 5 bases, with 11 bases between them. Germline CDR1 is GTSNPN and CDR2 is SVGIG (reference sequence). The CDR3 extends over 14 amino acids. The CDR3 is CAWSVGAGDNEQFF. In DNA form, the CDR3 reads TGTGCCTGGAGTGTGGGTGCAGGCGACAATGAGCAGTTCTTC.

The gene calls are TRBV29-1 and TRBJ2-3, with 7 positions matching TRBD2. V was pared by 4 bases and J by 1 base, with 5 bases of the junction left unmatched. Germline V gene sequence: CDR1 SQVTM, CDR2 ANQGSEA. This CDR3 comprises 14 residues. This CDR3 is CSVVPLAGTDTQYF. CDR3 nucleotides: TGCAGCGTTGTTCCCCTAGCGGGCACAGATACGCAGTATTTT.

Within the sample, this clone is medium-sized. V usage is TRBV19 and J usage is TRBJ2-7; no clear D gene. The CDR3 has 13 residues. The germline CDR1 and CDR2 sequences are LNHDA and SQIVND (reference sequence). The germline V and J ends were trimmed by 1 base and 3 bases, with 7 bases remaining between them. The CDR3 region is CASSIVPGYEQYF. The CDR3 DNA sequence: TGTGCCAGTAGTATAGTGCCGGGCTACGAGCAGTACTTC.

V and J are TRBV9 and TRBJ1-2, with D unresolved. CDR3 length equals 14 residues. The germline CDR1 and CDR2 sequences are SGDLS and YYNGEE. Trimming took off 0 bases at V and 4 bases at J, with 10 bases between the two ends. Here the CDR3 DNA reads TGTGCCAGCAGCGTAGAGCCGGAGACCTATGGCTACACCTTC. This gives the protein CASSVEPETYGYTF.

The chain has TRBV7-6 and TRBJ2-1, with 7 nucleotides matching TRBD1. The CDR3 runs to 12 residues. The trim removed 5 bases at V and 15 bases at J, leaving 10 bases unmatched. The germline V gene has CDR1 SGHVS and CDR2 FNYEAQ. CDR3 bases: TGTGCCAGCAGCATATACAGGGGCCCCCGGTTCTTC. This codes for CASSIYRGPRFF.

J is TRBJ2-2 and V is TRBV30; D is unresolved. The germline gives CDR1 GTSNPN, CDR2 SVGIG (reference sequence). There are 12 residues in the CDR3. V lost 0 bases to trimming and J lost 3 bases, with 2 bases between them. CDR3 bases: TGTGCCTGGAGTGTACACACCGGGGAGCTGTTTTTT. Translated: CAWSVHTGELFF.